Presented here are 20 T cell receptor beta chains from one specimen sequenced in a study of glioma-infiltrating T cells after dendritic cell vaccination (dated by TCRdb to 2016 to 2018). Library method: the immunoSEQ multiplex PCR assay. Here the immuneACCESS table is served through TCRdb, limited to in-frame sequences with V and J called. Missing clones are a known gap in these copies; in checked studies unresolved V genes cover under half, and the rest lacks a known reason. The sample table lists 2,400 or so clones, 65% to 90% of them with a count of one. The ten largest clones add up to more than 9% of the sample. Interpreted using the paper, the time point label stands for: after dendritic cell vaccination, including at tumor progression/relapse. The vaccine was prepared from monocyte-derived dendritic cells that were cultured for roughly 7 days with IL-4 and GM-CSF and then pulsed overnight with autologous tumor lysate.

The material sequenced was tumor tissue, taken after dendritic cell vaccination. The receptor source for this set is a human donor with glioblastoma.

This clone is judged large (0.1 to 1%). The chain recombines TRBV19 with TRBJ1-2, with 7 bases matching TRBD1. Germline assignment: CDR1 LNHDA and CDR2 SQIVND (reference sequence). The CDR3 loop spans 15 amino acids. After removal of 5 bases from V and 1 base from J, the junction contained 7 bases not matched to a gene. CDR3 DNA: TGTGCCAGTAGTGCTGGGGACAGCCATAACTATGGCTACACCTTC. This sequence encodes CASSAGDSHNYGYTF. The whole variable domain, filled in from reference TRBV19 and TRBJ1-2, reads DGGITQSPKYLFRKEGQNVTLSCEQNLNHDAMYWYRQDPGQGLRLIYYSQIVNDFQKGDIAEGYSVSREKKESFPLTVTSAQKNPTAFYLCASSAGDSHNYGYTFGSGTRLTVV.

CDR3 bases: TGTGCCAGCAGCCTCCAGACAGGGGGCTATGGCTACACCTTC. Its translation is CASSLQTGGYGYTF. The gene calls are TRBV7-9 and TRBJ1-2; 9 bases are a match to TRBD1. V lost 5 bases, J lost 4 bases, and 5 bases stayed unmatched. This CDR3 is built from 14 residues. The germline gives CDR1 SEHNR, CDR2 FQNEAQ (reference sequence).

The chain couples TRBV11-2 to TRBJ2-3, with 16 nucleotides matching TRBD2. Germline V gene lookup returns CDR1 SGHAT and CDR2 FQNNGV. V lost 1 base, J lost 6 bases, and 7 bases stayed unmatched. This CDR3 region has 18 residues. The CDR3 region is CASSLGPGLAGGLDTQYF. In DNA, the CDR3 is TGTGCCAGCAGCTTAGGACCGGGACTAGCGGGGGGGCTGGATACGCAGTATTTT.

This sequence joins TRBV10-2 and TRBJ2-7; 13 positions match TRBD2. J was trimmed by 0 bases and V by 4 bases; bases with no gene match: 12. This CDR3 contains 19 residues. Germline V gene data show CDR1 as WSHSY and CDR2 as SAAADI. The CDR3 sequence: CASSVPLTSGGLPSYEQYF. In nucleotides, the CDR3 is TGCGCCAGCAGTGTTCCCTTGACTAGCGGGGGGCTACCCTCCTACGAGCAGTACTTC.

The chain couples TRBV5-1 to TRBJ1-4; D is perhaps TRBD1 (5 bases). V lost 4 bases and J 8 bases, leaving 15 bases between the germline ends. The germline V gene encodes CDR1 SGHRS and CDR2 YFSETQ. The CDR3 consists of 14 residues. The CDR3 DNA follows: TGCGCCAGCAGCGTCGGGTGGGGGGGAGAAAAACTGTTTTTT. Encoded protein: CASSVGWGGEKLFF. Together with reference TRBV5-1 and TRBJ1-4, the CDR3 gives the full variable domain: KAGVTQTPRYLIKTRGQQVTLSCSPISGHRSVSWYQQTPGQGLQFLFEYFSETQRNKGNFPGRFSGRQFSNSRSEMNVSTLELGDSALYLCASSVGWGGEKLFFGSGTQLSVL.

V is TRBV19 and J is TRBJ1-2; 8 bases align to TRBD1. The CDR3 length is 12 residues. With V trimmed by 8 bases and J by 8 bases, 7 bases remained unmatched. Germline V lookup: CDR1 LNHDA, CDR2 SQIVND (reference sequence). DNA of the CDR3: TGTGCCAGTGCACAGGGGGGGCGCGGCTACACCTTC. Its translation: CASAQGGRGYTF.

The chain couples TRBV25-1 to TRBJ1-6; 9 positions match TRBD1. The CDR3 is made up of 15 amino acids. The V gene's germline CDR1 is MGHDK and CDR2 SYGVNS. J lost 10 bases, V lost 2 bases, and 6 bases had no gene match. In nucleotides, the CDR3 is TGTGCCAGCAGTGAACCGACAGGGGGTTCATCACCCCTCCACTTT. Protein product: CASSEPTGGSSPLHF.

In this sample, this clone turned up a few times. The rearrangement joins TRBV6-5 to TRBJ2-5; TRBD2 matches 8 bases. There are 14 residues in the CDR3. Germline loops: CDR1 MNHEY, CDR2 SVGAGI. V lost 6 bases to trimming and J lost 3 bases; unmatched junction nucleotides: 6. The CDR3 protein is CASRGRGGEETQYF. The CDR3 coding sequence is TGTGCCAGCAGGGGCCGGGGGGGTGAAGAGACCCAGTACTTC.

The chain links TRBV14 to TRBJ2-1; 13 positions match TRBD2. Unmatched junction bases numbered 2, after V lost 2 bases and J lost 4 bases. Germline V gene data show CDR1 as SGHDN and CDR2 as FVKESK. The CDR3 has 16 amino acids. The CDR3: CASSQRGLAGYNEQFF. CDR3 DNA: TGTGCCAGCAGCCAAAGGGGACTAGCGGGGTACAATGAGCAGTTCTTC.

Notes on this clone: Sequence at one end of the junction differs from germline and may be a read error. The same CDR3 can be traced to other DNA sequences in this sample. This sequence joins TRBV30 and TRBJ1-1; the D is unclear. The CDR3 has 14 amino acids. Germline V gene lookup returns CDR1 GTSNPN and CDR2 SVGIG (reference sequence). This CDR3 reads CAWMYGRRSTEAFF. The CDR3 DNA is TGTGCCTGGATGTATGGGAGGAGGTCCACTGAAGCCTTCTTT.

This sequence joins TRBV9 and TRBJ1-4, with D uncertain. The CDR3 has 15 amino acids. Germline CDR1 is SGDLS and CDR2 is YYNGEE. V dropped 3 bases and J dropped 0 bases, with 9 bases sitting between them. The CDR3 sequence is CASSESPTTNEKLFF. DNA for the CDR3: TGTGCCAGCAGCGAATCCCCCACAACTAATGAAAAACTGTTTTTT.

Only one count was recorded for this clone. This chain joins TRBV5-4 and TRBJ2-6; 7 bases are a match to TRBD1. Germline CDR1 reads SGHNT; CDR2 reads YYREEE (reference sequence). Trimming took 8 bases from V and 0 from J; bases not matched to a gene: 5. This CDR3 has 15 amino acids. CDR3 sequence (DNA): TGTGCCAGTCGGGACAGAGCCTCTGGGGCCAACGTCCTGACTTTC. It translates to CASRDRASGANVLTF.

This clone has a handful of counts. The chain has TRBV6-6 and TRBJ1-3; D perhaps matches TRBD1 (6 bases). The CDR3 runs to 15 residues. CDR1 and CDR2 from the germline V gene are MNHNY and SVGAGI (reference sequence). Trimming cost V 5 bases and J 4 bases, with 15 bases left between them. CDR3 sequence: CASSAPGTFGNTIYF. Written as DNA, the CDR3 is TGTGCCAGCAGTGCACCCGGGACATTCGGAAACACCATATATTTT.

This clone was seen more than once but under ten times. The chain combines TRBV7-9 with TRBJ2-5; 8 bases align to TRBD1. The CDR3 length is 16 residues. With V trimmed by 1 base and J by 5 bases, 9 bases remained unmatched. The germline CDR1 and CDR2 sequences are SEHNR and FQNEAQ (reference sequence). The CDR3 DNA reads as TGTGCCAGCAGCTTAGTCATCGGACAGGGTGCGGAGACCCAGTACTTC. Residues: CASSLVIGQGAETQYF.

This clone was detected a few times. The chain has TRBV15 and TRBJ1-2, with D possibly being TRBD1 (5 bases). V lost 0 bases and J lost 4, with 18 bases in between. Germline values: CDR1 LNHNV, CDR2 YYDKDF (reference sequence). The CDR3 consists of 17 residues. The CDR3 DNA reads TGTGCCACCAGCAGAGACTCCTGGGAAGGGGCCGTCTATGGCTACACCTTC. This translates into CATSRDSWEGAVYGYTF.

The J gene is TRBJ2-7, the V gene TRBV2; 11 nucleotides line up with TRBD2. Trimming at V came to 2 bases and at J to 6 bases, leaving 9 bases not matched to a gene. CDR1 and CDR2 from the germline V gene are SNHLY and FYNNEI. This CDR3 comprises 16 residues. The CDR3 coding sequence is TGTGCCAGCAGTGAAACTCAAATAGCGGGAGGGGCCGAGCAGTACTTC. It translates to CASSETQIAGGAEQYF.

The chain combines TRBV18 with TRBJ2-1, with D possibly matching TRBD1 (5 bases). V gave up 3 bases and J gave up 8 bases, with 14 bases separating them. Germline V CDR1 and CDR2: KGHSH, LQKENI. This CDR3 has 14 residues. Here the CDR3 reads CASSPPGIMDEQFF. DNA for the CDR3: TGTGCCAGCTCACCCCCAGGGATTATGGATGAGCAGTTCTTC.

The CDR3 sequence: CASSLAGGPEDTQYF. CDR3 in DNA: TGTGCCAGCAGTTTAGCGGGGGGGCCAGAAGATACGCAGTATTTT. This rearrangement joins TRBV5-6 to TRBJ2-3, with 11 bases aligning to TRBD2. This CDR3 has 15 residues. Germline V CDR1 and CDR2: SGHDT, YYEEEE. J gave up 5 bases and V 5 bases, and 7 bases lay outside the gene matches.

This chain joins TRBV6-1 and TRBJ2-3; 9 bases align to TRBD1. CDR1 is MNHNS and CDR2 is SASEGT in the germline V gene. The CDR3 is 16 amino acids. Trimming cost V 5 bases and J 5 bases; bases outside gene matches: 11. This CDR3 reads CASSQGGTGRGDTQYF. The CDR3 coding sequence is TGTGCCAGCAGTCAAGGGGGGACAGGGCGGGGAGATACGCAGTATTTT.

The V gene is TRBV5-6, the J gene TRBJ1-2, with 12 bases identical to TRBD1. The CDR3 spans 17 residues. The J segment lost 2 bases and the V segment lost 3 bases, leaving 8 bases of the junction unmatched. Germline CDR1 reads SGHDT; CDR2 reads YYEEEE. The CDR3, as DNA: TGTGCCAGCAGCTCTCGGGACAGGGGGCGCGCGAACTATGGCTACACCTTC. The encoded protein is CASSSRDRGRANYGYTF.